The T cell receptor (beta chain) under discussion was sequenced for a study of T cells in Graves' hyperthyroidism and ophthalmopathy. Study-level results: A model built on 13 V-J features separated ophthalmopathy from stable hyperthyroidism. In validation, the model predicted ophthalmopathy. These predictions came a median approximately six months before onset.

This CDR3 has 12 amino acids. Trimming stripped 4 bases from V and 11 bases from J, with 14 bases between. Amplified TCR beta CDR3 regions came from RNA transcripts. The TCR CDR3 was amplified in a first-round RT-PCR using the HTBI primer set. TCRdb redid the calling of the multiplex PCR reads with MiXCR, one entry per CDR3 protein. The sample has 300,000 to 450,000 distinct CDR3 sequences, approximately 15% seen once. Comment on this clonotype: Its antigen is unknown.

This sequence joins TRBV12-3 or TRBV12-4 and TRBJ1-2; no clear D. Sequences were obtained from blood. This TCR derives from a woman aged 55-69 years with Graves' hyperthyroidism. CDR3 in DNA: TGTGCCAGCAGTTCATCAACCTGGAGGTACACCTTC. Translating gives CASSSSTWRYTF.